The rows below give T cell receptor beta chains drawn from one sample of a study of STAT3 mutations in large granular lymphocyte leukemia. Profiled with immunoSEQ multiplex PCR; TCRdb holds only in-frame clones, not every one. Of several thousand clones listed, 70% to 90% are singletons. Sequencing was done on a sample of peripheral blood mononuclear cells. These receptors originate from a man older than 75 with T-cell large granular lymphocyte leukemia. Some clones in this sample may be carry-over from other donors' samples. CDR3s include the opening cysteine and the closing phenylalanine or tryptophan.

v_gene: TRBV13; CDR3aa: CASSPNAQGVDGYTF
v_gene: TRBV5-6; CDR3aa: CASSLVGTASYEQYF
v_gene: TRBV28; CDR3aa: CASSLYGGEQYF
v_gene: TRBV10-3; CDR3aa: CASWTPNQPQHF
v_gene: TRBV30; CDR3aa: CAWSGVRGRTEAFF
v_gene: TRBV20-1; CDR3aa: CSAVSQTGQFF
v_gene: TRBV11-1; CDR3aa: CASSGNRDHTYEQYF
v_gene: TRBV30; CDR3aa: CAWSVKSSYNSPLHF
v_gene: TRBV12-5; CDR3aa: CASAPGDSSNQPQHF
v_gene: TRBV7-9; CDR3aa: CASSLVGTGPGREQYF
v_gene: TRBV7-9; CDR3aa: CASSSGQGRFADTQYF
v_gene: TRBV10-3; CDR3aa: CAIRSRMEETQYF
v_gene: TRBV9; CDR3aa: CASKTSGGSDTQYF
v_gene: TRBV6-4; CDR3aa: CASNPSGDGNNEQFF
v_gene: TRBV5-5; CDR3aa: CASSGPGRSTGELFF
v_gene: TRBV6-6; CDR3aa: CASRKTGVRNSPLHF
v_gene: TRBV5-1; CDR3aa: CASSRLPGQNTGELFF
v_gene: TRBV30; CDR3aa: CAWSVPQGFSYEQYF
v_gene: TRBV15; CDR3aa: CATSREATYEQYF
v_gene: TRBV20-1; CDR3aa: CSARVRDTQYF
v_gene: TRBV6-5; CDR3aa: CASSRTGFDEQFF
v_gene: TRBV12-5; CDR3aa: CASGFPHTGRGLDEQYF
v_gene: TRBV29-1; CDR3aa: CSVQIGGGDTGELFF
v_gene: TRBV7-9; CDR3aa: CASSLDSSSYEQYF
v_gene: TRBV7-2; CDR3aa: CASSREGTYEQYF
v_gene: TRBV5-6; CDR3aa: CASSKTGTEQYF
v_gene: TRBV5-1; CDR3aa: CASSLRGSPNTEAFF
v_gene: TRBV7-8; CDR3aa: CASSPFPRGIVTGELFF
v_gene: TRBV7-9; CDR3aa: CASGEGQGNQPQHF
v_gene: TRBV5-5; CDR3aa: CASKGQGAHEQYF
v_gene: TRBV6-5; CDR3aa: CASSYYGSVHEQYF
v_gene: TRBV7-2; CDR3aa: CASSFGDSPLHF
v_gene: TRBV5-4; CDR3aa: CASSLGGRNEQFF
v_gene: TRBV30; CDR3aa: CAWSSTGPTEAFF
v_gene: TRBV5-1; CDR3aa: CASSSLTGRSTEAFF
v_gene: TRBV5-6; CDR3aa: CASSFSTLPAGYTF
v_gene: TRBV20-1; CDR3aa: CSAETYGYTF
v_gene: TRBV6-5; CDR3aa: CALGRGGPDTQYF
v_gene: TRBV27; CDR3aa: CASSIRVPAASTYEQYF
v_gene: TRBV6-5; CDR3aa: CASSDGTGGIEQYF
v_gene: TRBV18; CDR3aa: CASSPFGDQPQHF
v_gene: TRBV5-1; CDR3aa: CASSLGGGYNQPQHF
v_gene: TRBV7-9; CDR3aa: CASSFYPYGGTYEQYF
v_gene: TRBV18; CDR3aa: CASSPLGHSNQPQHF
v_gene: TRBV29-1; CDR3aa: CSVEDREVSSYEQYF